The clone carrying this TCR beta chain was seen a handful of times. What it binds is not known. UMIs and sample barcodes were carried by the TCR alpha and TCR beta cDNA libraries that 5'RACE produced using constant-segment primers. TCRdb re-analysed the 5' RACE reads in MiXCR, keeping a single row per CDR3 protein. Of fewer than 250,000 distinct CDR3 sequences in the sample, under 12% were seen once. The data stem from a study of T-cell memory formation after mild COVID-19. Study-wide background: There were largely donor-specific TCR clusters. Findings and caveats of the study: A second wave expanding day 15 to 37 was CD4+-biased; contracting clones were balanced. Pre-infection memory held some responding clones, suggesting pre-existing cross-reactive T cells responded.

The V gene end was trimmed by 4 bases and the J gene end by 0 bases; junction bases not matched to a gene: 4. This CDR3 spans 16 amino acids. Looked up from germline, CDR1 is KGHDR and CDR2 is SFDVKD. The chain employs TRBV24-1 and TRBJ2-1; 8 positions match TRBD2. The specimen was PBMCs or a T cell subset sorted from them (not recorded which). The TCR originated in a man between 18 and 35 years old who had mild COVID-19 (a few samples of this study predate the infection). Cell type and time point are not known. CDR3 amino acids: CATSDTGTSSYNEQFF. The CDR3 DNA follows: TGTGCCACCAGTGACACCGGGACTAGCTCCTACAATGAGCAGTTCTTC.